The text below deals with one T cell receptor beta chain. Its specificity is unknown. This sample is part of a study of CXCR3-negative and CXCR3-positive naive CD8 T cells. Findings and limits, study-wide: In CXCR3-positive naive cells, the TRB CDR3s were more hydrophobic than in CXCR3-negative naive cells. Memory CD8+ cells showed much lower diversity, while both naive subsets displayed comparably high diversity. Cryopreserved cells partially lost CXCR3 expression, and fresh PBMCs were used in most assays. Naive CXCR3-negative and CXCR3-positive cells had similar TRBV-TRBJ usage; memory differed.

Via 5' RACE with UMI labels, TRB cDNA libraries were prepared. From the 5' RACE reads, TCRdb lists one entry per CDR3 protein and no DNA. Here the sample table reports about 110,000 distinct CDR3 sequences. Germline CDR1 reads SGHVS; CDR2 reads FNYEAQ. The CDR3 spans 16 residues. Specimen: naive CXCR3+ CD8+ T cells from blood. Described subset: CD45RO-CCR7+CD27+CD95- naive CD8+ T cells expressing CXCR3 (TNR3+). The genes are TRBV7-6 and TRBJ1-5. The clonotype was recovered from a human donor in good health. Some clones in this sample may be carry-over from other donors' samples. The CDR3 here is CASSPEHGHSNQPQHF.